This is a list of T cell receptor beta chains from one sample in a study of T cells in localized non-small cell lung cancer. Some clones are missing from TCRdb's copy, which holds only in-frame ones; the method was immunoSEQ multiplex PCR. Of approximately 65,000 clones listed, roughly 79% are singletons. The sequenced sample was PBMCs, obtained before any cancer treatment. These receptor sequences come from a man between 40 and 70 years old with stage II lung adenocarcinoma. The CDR3 runs from the conserved cysteine through the conserved F or W. Each record gives: D gene, CDR3 length, clone size, V gene, J gene, CDR3 protein, CDR3 DNA. D genes are given only for firm matches. Some rows have no size entry. The others give once, few or many, or a class for an expanded clone.

-	18	-	TRBV7-8	TRBJ2-4	CASSPHIGTSVNKNIQYF	TGTGCCAGCAGCCCCCACATTGGGACGTCCGTTAACAAAAACATTCAGTACTTC
TRBD2	16	-	TRBV4-2	TRBJ2-7	CASSQGEGLAAYEQYF	TGTGCCAGCAGCCAAGGGGAGGGACTAGCGGCCTACGAGCAGTACTTC
-	13	-	TRBV29-1	TRBJ1-4	CSTRQAEGEKLFF	TGCAGCACAAGACAGGCTGAGGGGGAAAAACTGTTTTTT
TRBD1	12	-	TRBV2	TRBJ1-2	CSRTGMNYGYTF	TGTTCCCGGACAGGGATGAACTATGGCTACACCTTC
-	15	-	TRBV7-9	TRBJ1-1	CASSQGGGLGTEAFF	TGTGCCAGCAGCCAAGGGGGGGGGCTGGGCACTGAAGCTTTCTTT
-	12	-	TRBV28	TRBJ2-2	CASTTSTGELFF	TGTGCCAGCACTACATCTACCGGGGAGCTGTTTTTT
TRBD1	15	-	TRBV7-6	TRBJ2-3	CASSLGQVLADTQYF	TGTGCCAGCAGCCTCGGACAGGTACTCGCAGATACGCAGTATTTT
-	14	few	TRBV5-6	TRBJ1-1	CASSLVYGQTEAFF	TGTGCCAGCAGCTTGGTATATGGACAAACCGAAGCTTTCTTT
TRBD2	13	-	TRBV29-1	TRBJ2-5	CSVEGGGQETQYF	TGCAGCGTTGAGGGGGGGGGCCAAGAGACCCAGTACTTC
TRBD2	18	-	TRBV4-2	TRBJ2-3	CASSQVPSGSVGTDTQYF	TGTGCCAGCAGCCAAGTGCCTAGCGGGAGCGTCGGCACAGATACGCAGTATTTT
-	14	-	TRBV18	TRBJ1-1	CASSWTDQNTEAFF	TGTGCCAGCTCATGGACAGATCAGAACACTGAAGCTTTCTTT
TRBD2	16	once	TRBV5-1	TRBJ2-3	CASSEIAGGNTDTQYF	TGCGCCAGCAGCGAAATAGCGGGAGGCAACACAGATACGCAGTATTTT
TRBD2	15	-	TRBV6-5	TRBJ2-1	CASRSSGRANNEQFF	TGTGCCAGCAGATCTAGCGGGAGGGCAAACAATGAGCAGTTCTTC
TRBD2	17	-	TRBV7-2	TRBJ2-3	CASSLGLAGGRTDTQYF	TGTGCCAGCAGCTTAGGACTAGCGGGAGGGAGGACAGATACGCAGTATTTT
-	15	-	TRBV29-1	TRBJ2-6	CSAAVRSSGANVLTF	TGCAGCGCTGCGGTCCGGAGCTCTGGGGCCAACGTCCTGACTTTC
TRBD1	13	-	TRBV19	TRBJ1-1	CASRTGGYPEAFF	TGTGCCAGTAGGACAGGGGGCTACCCAGAAGCTTTCTTT
-	13	-	TRBV7-6	TRBJ1-5	CASSSGLNQPQHF	TGTGCCAGCAGCTCAGGACTTAATCAGCCCCAGCATTTT
TRBD2	13	-	TRBV2	TRBJ2-7	CASHGLAAYEQYF	TGTGCCAGTCACGGACTAGCGGCCTACGAGCAGTACTTC
-	14	-	TRBV11-2	TRBJ1-4	CASSTGTVREKLFF	TGTGCCAGCAGCACTGGTACCGTCCGGGAAAAACTGTTTTTT
-	14	few	TRBV6-5	TRBJ2-2	CASRIERGTGELFF	TGTGCCAGCAGGATAGAGAGGGGCACCGGGGAGCTGTTTTTT
TRBD1	15	few	TRBV5-6	TRBJ1-5	CASSLGQGGNQPQHF	TGTGCCAGCAGCCTGGGACAGGGTGGCAATCAGCCCCAGCATTTT
TRBD1	15	-	TRBV6-4	TRBJ2-3	CASSDGTGITDTQYF	TGTGCCAGCAGTGACGGGACAGGGATCACAGATACGCAGTATTTT
TRBD2	14	-	TRBV5-1	TRBJ2-1	CASSPGTSGYEQFF	TGCGCCAGCAGTCCCGGGACTAGCGGTTATGAGCAGTTCTTC
-	18	-	TRBV19	TRBJ2-5	CASSIILMRQGGVETQYF	TGTGCCAGTAGTATAATACTCATGAGGCAAGGTGGAGTAGAGACCCAGTACTTC
TRBD1	16	once	TRBV25-1	TRBJ2-5	CASSVLGQGIEETQYF	TGTGCCAGCAGTGTACTGGGACAGGGGATTGAGGAGACCCAGTACTTC
TRBD1	15	-	TRBV5-1	TRBJ2-3	CASSLAGQGTDTQYF	TGCGCCAGCAGCTTGGCGGGACAGGGTACAGATACGCAGTATTTT
TRBD1	16	-	TRBV2	TRBJ1-2	CASSEARGQGSYGYTF	TGTGCCAGCAGTGAAGCTAGGGGACAGGGAAGCTATGGCTACACCTTC
TRBD1	14	-	TRBV7-7	TRBJ2-5	CASSLGTGKETQYF	TGTGCTAGCAGCTTAGGGACAGGGAAAGAGACCCAGTACTTC
TRBD2	15	-	TRBV7-9	TRBJ2-3	CASSSLAGAGDTQYF	TGTGCCAGCAGCTCGCTAGCGGGAGCAGGGGATACGCAGTATTTT
-	13	-	TRBV7-9	TRBJ2-6	CASLKSGTQDLTF	TGTGCCAGCCTTAAGTCGGGGACCCAAGACCTGACTTTC
-	13	-	TRBV27	TRBJ1-2	CASSLRGSYGYTF	TGTGCCAGCAGCCTCAGGGGTTCCTATGGCTACACCTTC
TRBD1	17	once	TRBV4-1	TRBJ1-1	CASSQGPQGGLGTEAFF	TGCGCCAGCAGCCAAGGCCCACAGGGGGGGTTAGGCACTGAAGCTTTCTTT
-	14	-	TRBV25-1	TRBJ1-4	CASSEMGPNEKLFF	TGTGCCAGCAGTGAAATGGGGCCTAATGAAAAACTGTTTTTT
TRBD1	16	-	TRBV5-4	TRBJ2-3	CASSLVTGQITDTQYF	TGTGCCAGCAGCTTGGTGACGGGACAGATTACAGATACGCAGTATTTT
-	14	medium-sized	TRBV7-9	TRBJ1-1	CASSFEGVGTEAFF	TGTGCCAGCAGCTTCGAGGGGGTGGGGACTGAAGCTTTCTTT
TRBD1	13	few	TRBV4-1	TRBJ1-1	CASSVRGLTEAFF	TGCGCCAGCAGCGTAAGGGGGCTCACTGAAGCTTTCTTT
-	12	-	TRBV29-1	TRBJ2-7	CSVVIWSYEQYF	TGCAGCGTTGTTATCTGGTCCTACGAGCAGTACTTC
TRBD2	16	-	TRBV30	TRBJ2-7	CAGLGRRTRTLYEQYF	TGTGCCGGCCTGGGGAGAAGGACTAGGACTTTGTACGAGCAGTACTTC
-	15	-	TRBV18	TRBJ1-1	CASSPRGGDGTEAFF	TGTGCCAGCTCACCACGAGGTGGGGACGGGACTGAAGCTTTCTTT
TRBD2	12	-	TRBV9	TRBJ2-1	CASSVERELLFF	TGTGCCAGCAGCGTCGAGCGGGAGTTGTTATTCTTC
-	12	few	TRBV30	TRBJ1-2	CAWNQEVYGYTF	TGTGCCTGGAACCAAGAAGTCTATGGCTACACCTTC
-	17	-	TRBV7-8	TRBJ1-5	CASSLRIGGAGNQPQHF	TGTGCCAGCAGCTTACGGATTGGGGGGGCAGGCAATCAGCCCCAGCATTTT
TRBD1	20	few	TRBV19	TRBJ2-2	CASSIYFGQGPYANTGELFF	TGTGCCAGTAGTATCTATTTTGGACAGGGGCCGTACGCGAACACCGGGGAGCTGTTTTTT
-	13	few	TRBV19	TRBJ2-1	CADLGLKDNEQFF	TGTGCCGATTTAGGCCTCAAGGACAATGAGCAGTTCTTC
-	11	-	TRBV6-6	TRBJ1-1	CASSYLVEAFF	TGTGCCAGCAGTTATTTAGTAGAAGCTTTCTTT
-	14	-	TRBV10-3	TRBJ2-3	CAISERKGTDTQYF	TGTGCCATCAGTGAGAGAAAGGGCACAGATACGCAGTATTTT
TRBD2	15	-	TRBV6-5	TRBJ2-2	CASSYSGGGTGELFF	TGTGCCAGCAGTTACTCGGGGGGGGGCACCGGGGAGCTGTTTTTT
-	14	-	TRBV6-1	TRBJ1-2	CASSAGGAVSGYTF	TGTGCCAGCAGTGCGGGGGGCGCGGTGAGTGGCTACACCTTC
-	15	-	TRBV5-6	TRBJ2-1	CASSLGASVYNEQFF	TGTGCCAGCAGCTTGGGCGCTAGCGTATACAATGAGCAGTTCTTC
-	16	-	TRBV7-8	TRBJ1-5	CASSLVLVDSNQPQHF	TGTGCCAGCAGCTTAGTGTTAGTGGATAGCAATCAGCCCCAGCATTTT
-	13	-	TRBV10-1	TRBJ1-1	CASSVGGNTEAFF	TGCGCCAGCAGTGTTGGCGGGAACACTGAAGCTTTCTTT
-	14	-	TRBV9	TRBJ1-2	CASSRTVSNYGYTF	TGTGCCAGCAGCCGGACGGTCTCTAACTATGGCTACACCTTC
TRBD1	15	medium-sized	TRBV7-3	TRBJ2-1	CASSFGTGSYNEQFF	TGTGCCAGCAGCTTTGGGACAGGGTCCTACAATGAGCAGTTCTTC
-	15	-	TRBV4-2	TRBJ1-5	CASSQGRQSNQPQHF	TGTGCCAGCAGCCAAGGGAGACAAAGCAATCAGCCCCAGCATTTT
-	15	-	TRBV9	TRBJ2-1	CASSPQRGHYNEQFF	TGTGCCAGCAGCCCCCAGCGGGGACACTACAATGAGCAGTTCTTC